This T cell receptor (beta chain) stems from a study of blood T cell repertoires in COVID-19. Under the authors' procedure: Scientists estimated how many nucleated cells there were by amplifying reference gene primers. TCRdb keeps only in-frame clones here, not all; method: immunoSEQ multiplex PCR. V and J calls plus clone size are reproduced from that table; the DNA served to infer D and trimming. This table holds 150,000 to 200,000 clones, approximately 86% found once. CDR3 size: 12 residues. Per the germline V gene, CDR1 is MNHEY and CDR2 is SVGAGI. With 8 bases clipped from V and 3 bases from J, the junction kept 3 bases outside the gene matches.

The receptor comes from a woman at least 80 years old with acute or convalescent COVID-19. Sequences were obtained from peripheral blood. The V call is TRBV6-5, the J call TRBJ1-1; 7 bases are a match to TRBD1. The CDR3 loop is CASFRGDTEAFF. CDR3 nucleotides: TGTGCCAGCTTCAGGGGGGACACTGAAGCTTTCTTT.